This entry lists 2 T cell receptor beta chains sequenced from one sample in a study of PD-L1 blockade in urothelial cancer. Here immunoSEQ multiplex PCR was the method, and the copy in TCRdb shows in-frame clones only, minus some. The sample holds roughly 50,000 clones; roughly 80% are singletons and the top ten take around 9.1%. Time point in this sample: peripheral blood 6 weeks after treatment start. The sequencing used PBMCs, collected around atezolizumab (anti-PD-L1) treatment. All receptors come from a man between 65 and 79 years old with urothelial cancer.

This sequence joins TRBV6-5 and TRBJ1-1; 9 nucleotides align to TRBD1. This CDR3 is built from 16 residues. The V gene's germline CDR1 is MNHEY and CDR2 SVGAGI. Trimming took 4 bases from V and 4 from J; bases not matched to a gene: 10. Here the CDR3 reads CASSSHPGQGVTEAFF. CDR3 in DNA: TGTGCCAGCAGTTCCCATCCGGGACAGGGTGTCACTGAAGCTTTCTTT.

This sequence joins TRBV25-1 and TRBJ1-1, with D perhaps matching TRBD1 (6 bases). This CDR3 has 15 residues. V dropped 4 bases and J dropped 3 bases, with 15 bases sitting between them. Germline values: CDR1 MGHDK, CDR2 SYGVNS. The CDR3 here is CASSATGLRDTEAFF. CDR3 nucleotide sequence: TGTGCCAGCAGTGCCACAGGGCTTAGGGACACTGAAGCTTTCTTT.